Described below is a single T cell receptor beta chain sequence and its context. The sample belongs to a study of neoadjuvant nivolumab and ipilimumab in lung cancer. TCRdb's table, derived via immunoSEQ multiplex PCR, lists solely in-frame clones and lacks some. The table includes 5,500 to 8,500 clones, around 77% detected once. The CDR3 loop spans 14 amino acids. Germline CDR1 reads MNHEY; CDR2 reads SVGAGI. Trimming stripped 2 bases from V and 2 bases from J, with 10 bases between. This chain connects TRBV6-5 to TRBJ2-7, with a possible D match to TRBD1 (6 bases). This specimen was tumor tissue, taken after neoadjuvant nivolumab, alone or with ipilimumab, at or shortly before surgery. This clonotype originated in an adult with non-small cell lung cancer. Here the CDR3 DNA reads TGTGCCAGCAGTTACAACCGACAGGCCTACGAGCAGTACTTC. This codes for CASSYNRQAYEQYF.